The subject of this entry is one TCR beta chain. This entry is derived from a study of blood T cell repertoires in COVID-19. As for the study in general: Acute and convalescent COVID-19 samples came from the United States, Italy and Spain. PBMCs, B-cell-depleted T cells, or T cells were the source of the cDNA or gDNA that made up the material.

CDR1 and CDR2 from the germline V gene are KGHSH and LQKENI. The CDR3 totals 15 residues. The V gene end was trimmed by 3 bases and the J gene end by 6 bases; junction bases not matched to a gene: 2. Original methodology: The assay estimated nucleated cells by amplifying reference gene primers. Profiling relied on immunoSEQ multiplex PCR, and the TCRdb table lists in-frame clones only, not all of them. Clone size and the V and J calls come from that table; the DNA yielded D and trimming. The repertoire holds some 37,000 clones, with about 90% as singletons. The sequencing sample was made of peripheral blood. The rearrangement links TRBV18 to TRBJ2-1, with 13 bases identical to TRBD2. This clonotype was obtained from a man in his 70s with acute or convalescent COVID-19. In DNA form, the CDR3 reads TGTGCCAGCTCACCGGGACTAGCGGGACTCAATGAGCAGTTCTTC. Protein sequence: CASSPGLAGLNEQFF. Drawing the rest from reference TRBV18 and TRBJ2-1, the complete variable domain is NAGVMQNPRHLVRRRGQEARLRCSPMKGHSHVYWYRQLPEEGLKFMVYLQKENIIDESGMPKERFSAEFPKEGPSILRIQQVVRGDSAAYFCASSPGLAGLNEQFFGPGTRLTVL.